The TCR beta chain under discussion was sequenced for a study of shared clonotypes between healthy human individuals. Overall study findings and caveats: How much donors shared clonotypes was expected to be affected by sequencing depth.

Turning to this clone: The target antigen is unknown.

TCRdb keeps only in-frame clones here, not all; method: immunoSEQ multiplex PCR. The repertoire includes about 1.1 million clones, approximately 80% of them detected once, and more than 0.45% sits in the top ten. This CDR3 is built from 13 residues. The germline V gene has CDR1 LNHDA and CDR2 SQIVND (reference sequence). V dropped 3 bases and J dropped 2 bases, with 6 bases sitting between them. The receptor was isolated from a man between 18 and 29 years old in good health. Some clones in this sample may be carry-over from other donors' samples. This chain uses TRBV19 with TRBJ2-3, with unresolved D. The sequencing input was memory CD4+ T cells from PBMCs. As for subset: CD45RA-negative fraction. The CDR3 DNA is TGTGCCAGTAGTATTACCGTCACAGATACGCAGTATTTT. This encodes CASSITVTDTQYF.